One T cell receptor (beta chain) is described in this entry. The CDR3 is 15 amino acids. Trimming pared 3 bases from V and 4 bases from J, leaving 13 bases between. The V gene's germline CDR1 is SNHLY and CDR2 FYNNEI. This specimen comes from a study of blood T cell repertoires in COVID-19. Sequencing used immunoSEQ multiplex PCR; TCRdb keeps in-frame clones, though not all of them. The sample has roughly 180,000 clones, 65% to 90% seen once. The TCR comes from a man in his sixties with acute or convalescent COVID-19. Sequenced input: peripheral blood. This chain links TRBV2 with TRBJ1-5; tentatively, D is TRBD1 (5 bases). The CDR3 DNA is TGTGCCAGCAGTGAGTGGCAGGGCGAAAATCAGCCCCAGCATTTT. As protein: CASSEWQGENQPQHF.